These 18 T cell receptor beta chains originate from one sample sequenced in a study of blood T cell repertoires in COVID-19. TCRdb's copy holds only in-frame clones and misses some; the assay was immunoSEQ multiplex PCR. The repertoire holds roughly 56,000 clones, with 80% to 95% as singletons. Sequencing was done on a sample of peripheral blood. The source of these receptors is a man aged 50-60 years with active COVID-19.

This clone appeared once. The chain joins TRBV30 to TRBJ2-2; TRBD2 agrees at 11 bases. Trimming took 1 base from V and 3 from J; bases not matched to a gene: 4. Germline values: CDR1 GTSNPN, CDR2 SVGIG (reference sequence). There are 16 residues in the CDR3. The CDR3 nucleotides are TGTGCCTGGAGTGCCCCGACTAGCGGGGACACCGGGGAGCTGTTTTTT. This encodes CAWSAPTSGDTGELFF.

In this sample, this clone turned up once. The chain has TRBV4-1 and TRBJ1-4; D is uncertain. V was trimmed by 4 bases and J by 0 bases, leaving 6 bases between them. The germline CDR1 and CDR2 sequences are MGHRA and YSYEKL. The CDR3 runs 14 residues. CDR3 sequence reads: CASSPQPTNEKLFF. Here the CDR3 DNA reads TGCGCCAGCAGCCCACAGCCAACTAATGAAAAACTGTTTTTT.

The J gene is TRBJ1-1, the V gene TRBV3-1 (or the pseudogene TRBV3-2), with D unclear. Between the trimmed V and J ends, which lost 2 bases and 3 bases, there was a span of 13 bases. The CDR3 has 15 residues. The germline V gene encodes CDR1 LGHDT and CDR2 YNNKEL (reference sequence). DNA for the CDR3: TGTGCCAGCAGCCAATTCCCTAACCGGGACACTGAAGCTTTCTTT. The encoded protein is CASSQFPNRDTEAFF.

The genes are TRBV11-2 and TRBJ2-1, with a tentative D call TRBD2 (7 bases). This CDR3 is 18 amino acids long. The V gene's germline CDR1 is SGHAT and CDR2 FQNNGV. Between the trimmed V and J ends, which lost 3 bases and 5 bases, there was a span of 23 bases. The DNA of the CDR3 is TGTGCCAGCAGCTTCCGAGGGGGTGGGGAGGGCCTCGACAATGAGCAGTTCTTC. It is translated as CASSFRGGGEGLDNEQFF.

The chain links TRBV2 to TRBJ1-1; 8 nucleotides agree with TRBD1. CDR3 length: 14 residues. Germline-derived CDR1 and CDR2 are SNHLY and FYNNEI. V dropped 8 bases and J dropped 2; count of bases not matched to a gene: 7. The CDR3 DNA reads TGTGCCAGCGAGACAGGGGACTTAAACACTGAAGCTTTCTTT. Its protein is CASETGDLNTEAFF.

The V and J genes are TRBV28 and TRBJ2-1, with a tentative D call TRBD1 (6 bases). The CDR3 totals 16 residues. The germline V gene encodes CDR1 MDHEN and CDR2 SYDVKM. V lost 2 bases and J lost 2, with 13 bases in between. This CDR3 is CASSLRGSPPYNEQFF. The CDR3 DNA sequence: TGTGCCAGCAGTTTAAGGGGGTCCCCCCCCTACAATGAGCAGTTCTTC.

The rearrangement joins TRBV29-1 to TRBJ1-4; a possible D gene is TRBD1 (5 bases). Germline CDR1 is SQVTM and CDR2 is ANQGSEA. The V and J ends lost 6 bases and 1 base respectively, with 15 bases between them. This CDR3 region has 15 residues. CDR3 region: CSVAPGGGTNEKLFF. The CDR3 nucleotides are TGCAGCGTGGCCCCCGGGGGGGGAACTAATGAAAAACTGTTTTTT.

The rearrangement joins TRBV9 to TRBJ2-5; no clear D gene. The V end lost 4 bases, the J end lost 5 bases, and 6 bases lay between the germline ends. The germline gives CDR1 SGDLS, CDR2 YYNGEE. The CDR3 runs to 11 residues. CDR3 coding DNA: TGTGCCAGCAGCCCCCTTGAGACCCAGTACTTC. Its protein product is CASSPLETQYF.

This rearrangement joins TRBV25-1 to TRBJ2-3, with 9 bases matching TRBD2. With V trimmed by 2 bases and J by 0 bases, 6 bases remained unmatched. Germline V gene data show CDR1 as MGHDK and CDR2 as SYGVNS. The CDR3 extends over 17 amino acids. CDR3 sequence (DNA): TGTGCCAGCAGTGAAGGGCTAGCGGGGTCTAGCACAGATACGCAGTATTTT. Its translation is CASSEGLAGSSTDTQYF. Full variable domain (missing parts from reference TRBV25-1 and TRBJ2-3): EADIYQTPRYLVIGTGKKITLECSQTMGHDKMYWYQQDPGMELHLIHYSYGVNSTEKGDLSSESTVSRIRTEHFPLTLESARPSHTSQYLCASSEGLAGSSTDTQYFGPGTRLTVL.

This rearrangement joins TRBV23-1 to TRBJ1-2; D may be TRBD1 (6 bases). TRBV23-1 is assigned to the ORF class and has an uncertain function. Trimming took off 7 bases at V and 7 bases at J, with 28 bases between the two ends. This CDR3 has 17 amino acids. The CDR3 DNA reads TGCGCCAGCATTCCCTGTGGGCTGTGGGGGGGCGCGTCTGGCTACACCTTC. It encodes CASIPCGLWGGASGYTF.

CDR3 sequence (DNA): TGTGCCACCAGCACGGACAGGGGGTCCTACGAGCAGTACTTC. This translates into CATSTDRGSYEQYF. The chain recombines TRBV15 with TRBJ2-7; TRBD1 matches 10 bases. V trimming: 4 bases; J trimming: 1 base; junction bases outside the gene matches: 1. The CDR3 runs to 14 residues. The germline V gene encodes CDR1 LNHNV and CDR2 YYDKDF (reference sequence).

This clone is a singleton in its sample. The rearrangement links TRBV6-1 to TRBJ2-1, with TRBD2 matching 8 bases. The CDR3 totals 15 residues. Germline CDR1 and CDR2: MNHNS and SASEGT. V was pared by 2 bases and J by 7 bases, with 7 bases of the junction left unmatched. CDR3 region: CASSETAGGRNEQFF. In DNA form, the CDR3 reads TGTGCCAGCAGTGAAACGGCGGGAGGTCGTAATGAGCAGTTCTTC.

The chain employs TRBV30 and TRBJ1-1; possible D gene TRBD1, 5 bases. The CDR3 spans 14 residues. The germline gives CDR1 GTSNPN, CDR2 SVGIG (reference sequence). Trimming removed 2 bases from V and 1 base from J, with 11 bases in between. The CDR3 here is CAWSLETENTEAFF. DNA of the CDR3: TGTGCCTGGAGTTTGGAGACAGAGAACACTGAAGCTTTCTTT.

V gene TRBV27 combines with J gene TRBJ2-7; TRBD1 matches 9 bases. The V segment lost 8 bases and the J segment 0 bases; nucleotides outside the gene matches: 8. CDR3 size: 15 residues. CDR1 and CDR2 from the germline V gene are MNHEY and SMNVEV (reference sequence). The DNA for the CDR3 is TGTGCCAGCCGTTGGTCGGGACAGGGCTCCTACGAGCAGTACTTC. Translating gives CASRWSGQGSYEQYF.

A single count supports this clone. J is TRBJ1-5 and V is TRBV12-3 or TRBV12-4; possible D gene TRBD1, 6 bases. Trimming took off 5 bases at V and 6 bases at J, with 8 bases between the two ends. The CDR3 has 12 residues. The CDR3 DNA sequence: TGTGCCAGCAGTGAAGGGGGTCAGCCCCAGCATTTT. Translating gives CASSEGGQPQHF.

V and J are TRBV15 and TRBJ2-7; maybe TRBD1 (5 bases). Per germline, CDR1 LNHNV and CDR2 YYDKDF (reference sequence). This CDR3 region has 14 residues. Trimming took 11 bases from V and 3 from J, leaving 20 bases between them. The CDR3 coding sequence is TGTGCCGTAAAAAGACAGCCCGCCGACTACGAGCAGTACTTC. It yields the protein CAVKRQPADYEQYF. Variable domain in full (rest from reference TRBV15 and TRBJ2-7): DAMVIQNPRYQVTQFGKPVTLSCSQTLNHNVMYWYQQKSSQAPKLLFHYYDKDFNNEADTPDNFQSRRPNTSFCFLDIRSPGLGDTAMYLCAVKRQPADYEQYFGPGTRLTVT.

The CDR3 sequence: CATSRDRAGNQPQHF. CDR3 coding DNA: TGTGCCACCAGCAGAGATCGGGCAGGGAATCAGCCCCAGCATTTT. The V call is TRBV15, the J call TRBJ1-5, with D possibly TRBD1 on 5 matching bases. V lost 0 bases, J lost 4 bases, and 10 bases lay in between. Germline V lookup: CDR1 LNHNV, CDR2 YYDKDF (reference sequence). The CDR3 contains 15 residues.

This clone showed up just once. The chain links TRBV27 to TRBJ1-5, with 7 bases matching TRBD1. CDR3 size: 16 residues. Looked up from germline, CDR1 is MNHEY and CDR2 is SMNVEV (reference sequence). The V segment lost 5 bases and the J segment 0 bases; nucleotides outside the gene matches: 7. The DNA for the CDR3 is TGTGCCAGCAGTAGGGGGCAGGGATATAGCAATCAGCCCCAGCATTTT. Translated: CASSRGQGYSNQPQHF.